This T cell receptor (beta chain) was captured by sequencing in a study of shared clonotypes between healthy human individuals. At the level of the study: Used for every donor were three CD4 naive, three CD4 memory, two CD8 naive and one CD8 memory plate.

Sequencing was performed with immunoSEQ multiplex PCR; in TCRdb, only in-frame clones are kept and a portion is missing. The table has approximately 980,000 clones, around three quarters seen once. This clone was detected only a few times. The sequencing sample was made of memory CD4+ T cells sorted from blood. Subset here: CD45RA-negative fraction. The receptor was isolated from a man aged 18 to 29 in good health.

CDR3 sequence: CASKDLQGGSPLHF. The CDR3 DNA follows: TGTGCCAGCAAAGACTTACAGGGGGGTTCACCCCTCCACTTT. The chain recombines TRBV5-6 with TRBJ1-6, with TRBD1 matching over 8 bases. The CDR3 loop spans 14 amino acids. The ends lost 6 bases at V and 9 bases at J; junction bases unmatched: 8. Germline V gives CDR1 SGHDT, CDR2 YYEEEE.